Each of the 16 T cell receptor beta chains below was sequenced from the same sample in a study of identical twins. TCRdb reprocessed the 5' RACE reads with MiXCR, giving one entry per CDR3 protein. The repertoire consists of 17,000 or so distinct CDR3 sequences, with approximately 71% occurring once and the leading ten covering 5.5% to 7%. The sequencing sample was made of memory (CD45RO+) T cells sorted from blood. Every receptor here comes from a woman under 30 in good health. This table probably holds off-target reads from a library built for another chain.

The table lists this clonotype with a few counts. The CDR3 region is CASTRWGLSSYNEQFF. In DNA form, the CDR3 reads TGTGCCAGCACCAGGTGGGGCCTGAGCTCCTACAATGAGCAGTTCTTC. The rearrangement uses TRBV6-2 or TRBV6-3 and TRBJ2-1; TRBD1 is a possible D gene (5 bases). Trimming took 7 bases from V and 0 from J, leaving 16 bases between them. This CDR3 contains 16 residues. Germline CDR1 MNHEY, CDR2 SVGEGT.

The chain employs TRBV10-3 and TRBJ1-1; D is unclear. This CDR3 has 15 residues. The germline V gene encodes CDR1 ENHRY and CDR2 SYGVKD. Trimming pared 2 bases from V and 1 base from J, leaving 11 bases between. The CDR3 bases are TGTGCCATCAGTGAGGTCGGGCAAGGGAACACTGAAGCTTTCTTT. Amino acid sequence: CAISEVGQGNTEAFF.

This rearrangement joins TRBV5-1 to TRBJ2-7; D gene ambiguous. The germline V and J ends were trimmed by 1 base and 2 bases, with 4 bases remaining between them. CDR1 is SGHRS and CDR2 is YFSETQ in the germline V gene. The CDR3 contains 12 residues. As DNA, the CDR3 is TGCGCCAGCAGCTTGACTCCCTACGAGCAGTACTTC. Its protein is CASSLTPYEQYF.

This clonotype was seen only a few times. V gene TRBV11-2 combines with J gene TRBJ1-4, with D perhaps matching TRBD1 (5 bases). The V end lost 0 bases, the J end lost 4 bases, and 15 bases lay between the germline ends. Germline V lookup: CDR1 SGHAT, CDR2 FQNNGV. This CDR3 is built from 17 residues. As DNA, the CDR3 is TGTGCCAGCAGCTTAGAGAGGAAAGGGGAGTTTAATGAAAAACTGTTTTTT. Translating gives CASSLERKGEFNEKLFF.

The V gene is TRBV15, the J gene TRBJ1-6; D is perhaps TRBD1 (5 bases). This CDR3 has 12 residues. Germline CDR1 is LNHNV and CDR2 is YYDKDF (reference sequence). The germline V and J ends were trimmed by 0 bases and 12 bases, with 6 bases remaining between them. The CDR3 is CATSRDQGPLHF. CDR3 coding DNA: TGTGCCACCAGCAGAGATCAGGGACCCCTCCACTTT.

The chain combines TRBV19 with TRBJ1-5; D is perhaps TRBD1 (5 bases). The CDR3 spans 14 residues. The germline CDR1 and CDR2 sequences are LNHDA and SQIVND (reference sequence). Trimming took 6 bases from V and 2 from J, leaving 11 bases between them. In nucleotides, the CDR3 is TGTGCCAGTAGCTCTACAGGAGGCAATCAGCCCCAGCATTTT. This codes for CASSSTGGNQPQHF.

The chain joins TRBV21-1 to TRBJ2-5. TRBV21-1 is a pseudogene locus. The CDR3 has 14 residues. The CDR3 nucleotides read TGTGCCAGCAACTGCCGGACGGAGAAAGAGACCCAGTACTTC. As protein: CASNCRTEKETQYF.

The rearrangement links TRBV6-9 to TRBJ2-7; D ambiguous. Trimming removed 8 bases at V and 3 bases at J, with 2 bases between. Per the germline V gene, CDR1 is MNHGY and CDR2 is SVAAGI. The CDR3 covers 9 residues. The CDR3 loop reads CASGYEQYF. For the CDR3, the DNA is TGTGCCAGCGGCTACGAGCAGTACTTC.

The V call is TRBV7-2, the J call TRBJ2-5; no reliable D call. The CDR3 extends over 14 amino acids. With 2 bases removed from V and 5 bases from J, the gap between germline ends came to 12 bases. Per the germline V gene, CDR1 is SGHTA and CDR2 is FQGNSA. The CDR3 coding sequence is TGTGCCAGCAGCTTAAGGGTGTTTGGGGAGACCCAGTACTTC. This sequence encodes CASSLRVFGETQYF.

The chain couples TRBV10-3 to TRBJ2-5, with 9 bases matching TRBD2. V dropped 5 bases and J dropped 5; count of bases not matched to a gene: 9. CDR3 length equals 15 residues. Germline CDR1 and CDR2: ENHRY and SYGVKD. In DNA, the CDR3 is TGTGCCATCAGTAGTCGACTAGCGGAGGGGGAGACCCAGTACTTC. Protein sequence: CAISSRLAEGETQYF.

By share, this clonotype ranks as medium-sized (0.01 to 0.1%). CDR3 residues: CASSSGLAGSYEQYF. CDR3 bases: TGTGCCAGCAGCTCTGGACTAGCGGGCTCCTACGAGCAGTACTTC. The rearrangement uses TRBV11-2 and TRBJ2-7; TRBD2 aligns across 11 bases. After removal of 4 bases from V and 0 bases from J, the junction contained 2 bases not matched to a gene. The CDR3 has 15 residues. From germline, CDR1 is SGHAT and CDR2 FQNNGV.

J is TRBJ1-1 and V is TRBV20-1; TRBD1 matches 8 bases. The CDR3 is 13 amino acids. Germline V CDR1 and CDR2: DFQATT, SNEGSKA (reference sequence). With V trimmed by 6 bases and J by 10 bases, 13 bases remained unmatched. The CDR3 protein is CSAPPTGGEGAFF. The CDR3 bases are TGCAGTGCGCCTCCTACAGGGGGGGAGGGAGCTTTCTTT.

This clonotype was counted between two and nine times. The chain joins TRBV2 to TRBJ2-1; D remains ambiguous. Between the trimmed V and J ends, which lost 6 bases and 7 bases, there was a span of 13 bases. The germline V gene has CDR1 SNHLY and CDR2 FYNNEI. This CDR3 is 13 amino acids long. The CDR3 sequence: CASRDPLQNEQFF. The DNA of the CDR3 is TGTGCCAGCAGGGATCCACTCCAGAATGAGCAGTTCTTC.

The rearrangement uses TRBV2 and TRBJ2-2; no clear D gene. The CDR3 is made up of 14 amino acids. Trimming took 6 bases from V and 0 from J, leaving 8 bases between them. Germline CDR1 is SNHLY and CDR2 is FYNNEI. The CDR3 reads CASSAFANTGELFF. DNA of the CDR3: TGTGCCAGCAGCGCCTTTGCGAACACCGGGGAGCTGTTTTTT.

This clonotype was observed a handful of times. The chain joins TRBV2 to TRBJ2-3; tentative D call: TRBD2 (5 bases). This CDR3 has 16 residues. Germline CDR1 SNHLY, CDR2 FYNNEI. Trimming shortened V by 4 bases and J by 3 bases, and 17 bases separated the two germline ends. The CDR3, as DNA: TGTGCCAGCAGTGGGGCGGGCCCTTCGGGTACAGATACGCAGTATTTT. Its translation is CASSGAGPSGTDTQYF.

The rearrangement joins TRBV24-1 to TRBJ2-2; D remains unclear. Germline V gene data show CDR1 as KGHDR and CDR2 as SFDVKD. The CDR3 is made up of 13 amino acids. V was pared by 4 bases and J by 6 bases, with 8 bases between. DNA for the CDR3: TGTGCCACCAGTGACCCTCCTCCCGGGGAGCTGTTTTTT. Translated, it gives CATSDPPPGELFF.